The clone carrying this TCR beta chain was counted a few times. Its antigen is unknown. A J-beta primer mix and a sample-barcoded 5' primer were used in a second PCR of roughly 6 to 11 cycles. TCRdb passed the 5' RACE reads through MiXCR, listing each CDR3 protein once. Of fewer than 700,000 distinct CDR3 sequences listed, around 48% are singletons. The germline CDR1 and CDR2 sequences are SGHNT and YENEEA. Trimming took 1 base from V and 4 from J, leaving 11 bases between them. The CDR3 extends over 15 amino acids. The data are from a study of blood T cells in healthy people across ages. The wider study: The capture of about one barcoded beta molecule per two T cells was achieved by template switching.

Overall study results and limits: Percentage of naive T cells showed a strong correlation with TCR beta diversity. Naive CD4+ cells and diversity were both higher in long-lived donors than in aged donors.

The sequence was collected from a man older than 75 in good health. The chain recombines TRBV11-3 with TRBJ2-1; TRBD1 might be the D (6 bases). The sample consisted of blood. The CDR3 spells CASSLAAGAYNEQFF. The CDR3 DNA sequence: TGTGCCAGCAGCTTAGCGGCAGGGGCGTACAATGAGCAGTTCTTC.